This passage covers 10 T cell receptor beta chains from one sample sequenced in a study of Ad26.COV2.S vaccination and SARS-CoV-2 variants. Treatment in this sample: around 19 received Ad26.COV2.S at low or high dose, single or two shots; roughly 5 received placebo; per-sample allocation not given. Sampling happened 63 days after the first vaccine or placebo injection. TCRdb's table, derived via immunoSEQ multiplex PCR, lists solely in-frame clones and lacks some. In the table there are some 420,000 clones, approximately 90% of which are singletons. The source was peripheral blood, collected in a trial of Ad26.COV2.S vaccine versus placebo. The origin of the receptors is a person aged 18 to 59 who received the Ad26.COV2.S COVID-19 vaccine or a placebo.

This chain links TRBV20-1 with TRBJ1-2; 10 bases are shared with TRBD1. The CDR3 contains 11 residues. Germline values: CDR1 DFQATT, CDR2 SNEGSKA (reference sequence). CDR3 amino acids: CTTTGGVGYTF. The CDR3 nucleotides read TGCACCACGACAGGGGGCGTTGGCTACACCTTC.

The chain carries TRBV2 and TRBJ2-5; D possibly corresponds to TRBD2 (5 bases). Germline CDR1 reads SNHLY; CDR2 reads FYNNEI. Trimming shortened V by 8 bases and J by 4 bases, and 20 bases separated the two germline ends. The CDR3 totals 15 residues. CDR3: CASGRHPAGVETQYF. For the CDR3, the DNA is TGTGCCAGCGGTAGGCACCCCGCCGGGGTAGAGACCCAGTACTTC.

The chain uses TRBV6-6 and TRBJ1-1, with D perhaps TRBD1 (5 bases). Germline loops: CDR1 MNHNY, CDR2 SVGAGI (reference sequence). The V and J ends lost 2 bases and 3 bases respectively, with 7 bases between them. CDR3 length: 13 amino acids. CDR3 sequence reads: CASSYEGYTEAFF. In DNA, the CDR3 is TGTGCCAGCAGTTACGAGGGGTACACTGAAGCTTTCTTT.

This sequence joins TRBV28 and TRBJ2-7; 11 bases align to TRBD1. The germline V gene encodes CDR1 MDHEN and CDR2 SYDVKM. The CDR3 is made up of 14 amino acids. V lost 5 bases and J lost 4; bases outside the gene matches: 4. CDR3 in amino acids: CASSRTGGVYEQYF. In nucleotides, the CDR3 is TGTGCCAGCAGTCGGACAGGGGGCGTTTACGAGCAGTACTTC. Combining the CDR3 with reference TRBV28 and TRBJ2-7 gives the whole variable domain DVKVTQSSRYLVKRTGEKVFLECVQDMDHENMFWYRQDPGLGLRLIYFSYDVKMKEKGDIPEGYSVSREKKERFSLILESASTNQTSMYLCASSRTGGVYEQYFGPGTRLTVT.

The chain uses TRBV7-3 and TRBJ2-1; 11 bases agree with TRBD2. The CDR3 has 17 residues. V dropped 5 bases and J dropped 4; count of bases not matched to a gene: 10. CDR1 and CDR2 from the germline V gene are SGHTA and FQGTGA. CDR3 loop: CASSPSTSGVIYNEQFF. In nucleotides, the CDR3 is TGTGCCAGCAGCCCGTCGACTAGCGGGGTTATTTACAATGAGCAGTTCTTC.

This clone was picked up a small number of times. The DNA for the CDR3 is TGCAGTGCTAGTTGGGGAGGCGATCAGCCCCAGCATTTT. It encodes CSASWGGDQPQHF. The rearrangement links TRBV20-1 to TRBJ1-5; D remains ambiguous. CDR1 and CDR2 from the germline V gene are DFQATT and SNEGSKA (reference sequence). CDR3 size: 13 residues. Trimming removed 3 bases from V and 5 bases from J, with 11 bases in between.

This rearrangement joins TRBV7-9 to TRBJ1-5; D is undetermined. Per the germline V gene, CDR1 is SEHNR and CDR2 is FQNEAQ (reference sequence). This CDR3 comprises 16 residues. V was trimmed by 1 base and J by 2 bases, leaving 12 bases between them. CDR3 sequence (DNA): TGTGCCAGCAGCTTAGACGCGCAGGTGCGCAATCAGCCCCAGCATTTT. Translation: CASSLDAQVRNQPQHF.

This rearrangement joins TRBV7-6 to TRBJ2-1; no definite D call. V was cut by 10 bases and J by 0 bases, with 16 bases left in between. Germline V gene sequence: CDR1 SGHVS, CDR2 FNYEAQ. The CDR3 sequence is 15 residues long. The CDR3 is CATVPVAPSYNEQFF. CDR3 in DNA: TGTGCCACCGTACCTGTTGCCCCCTCCTACAATGAGCAGTTCTTC.

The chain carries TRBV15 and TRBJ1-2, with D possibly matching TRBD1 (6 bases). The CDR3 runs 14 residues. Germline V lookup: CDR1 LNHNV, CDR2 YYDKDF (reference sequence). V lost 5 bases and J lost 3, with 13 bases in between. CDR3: CATSQTGLHYGYTF. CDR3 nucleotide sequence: TGTGCCACCAGCCAGACAGGACTCCACTATGGCTACACCTTC.

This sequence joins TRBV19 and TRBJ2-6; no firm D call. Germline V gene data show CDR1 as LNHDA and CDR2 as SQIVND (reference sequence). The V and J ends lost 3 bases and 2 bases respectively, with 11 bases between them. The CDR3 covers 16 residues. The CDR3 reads CASSISVIAGANVLTF. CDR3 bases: TGTGCCAGTAGTATTTCAGTTATTGCTGGGGCCAACGTCCTGACTTTC.